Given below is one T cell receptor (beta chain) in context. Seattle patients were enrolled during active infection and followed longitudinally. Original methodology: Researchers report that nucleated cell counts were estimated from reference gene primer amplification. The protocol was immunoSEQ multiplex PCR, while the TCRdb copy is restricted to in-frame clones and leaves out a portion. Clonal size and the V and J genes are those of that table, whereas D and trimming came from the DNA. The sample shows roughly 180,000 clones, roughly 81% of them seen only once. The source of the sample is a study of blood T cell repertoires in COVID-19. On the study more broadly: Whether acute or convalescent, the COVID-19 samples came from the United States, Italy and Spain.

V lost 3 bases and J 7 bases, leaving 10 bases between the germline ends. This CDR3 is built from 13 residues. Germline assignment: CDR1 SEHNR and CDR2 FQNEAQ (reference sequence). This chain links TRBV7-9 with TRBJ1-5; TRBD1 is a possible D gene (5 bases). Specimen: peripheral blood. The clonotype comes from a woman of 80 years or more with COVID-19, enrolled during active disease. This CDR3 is CASSFPGDQPQHF. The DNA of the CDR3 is TGTGCCAGCAGCTTTCCGGGGGACCAGCCCCAGCATTTT.